What follows describes a single TCR beta chain. Germline loops: CDR1 MNHNY, CDR2 SVGAGI (reference sequence). The CDR3 consists of 16 residues. Trimming removed 6 bases from V and 5 bases from J; junction bases left unmatched: 8. The sorted-subset replicate PCRs were given 200 ng DNA, which is about 29,000 T cell genomes. Repertoires were generated with immunoSEQ multiplex PCR, while TCRdb's copy carries only in-frame clones and drops some. The table records about 1 million clones, around four fifths of them present only once. The sample originates from a study of shared clonotypes between healthy human individuals.

The source material was memory CD4+ T cells sorted from blood. Subset defined: CD45RA-negative fraction. This chain uses TRBV6-6 with TRBJ2-5, with 14 bases that match TRBD2. The receptor comes from a man between 18 and 29 years old in good health. The CDR3 sequence is CASSPGTSGSWETQYF. CDR3 bases: TGTGCCAGCAGCCCCGGGACTAGCGGGAGTTGGGAGACCCAGTACTTC.